Listed below are T cell receptor beta chains from one sample, sequenced in a study of cytomegalovirus exposure and HLA in healthy donors. Assay: immunoSEQ multiplex PCR; the TCRdb copy retains only in-frame clones and omits some. The data contain under 150,000 clones, roughly three quarters of them seen just once; the ten biggest clones take up around 2%. The sample was PBMCs. The receptors come from a woman in her 40s in good health and CMV-seronegative. The CDR3 runs from the conserved cysteine through the conserved F or W.

j_call v_call cdr3_aa
TRBJ1-6 TRBV2 CASAGGQSSYNSPLHF
TRBJ1-3 TRBV4-2 CASSREGGYSGNTIYF
TRBJ2-5 TRBV7-7 CAISTGNQETQYF
TRBJ2-1 TRBV27 CASSHGQSSYNEQFF
TRBJ2-6 TRBV5-1 CASSFPPKGRLSGANGLTF
TRBJ1-2 TRBV6-5 CASSLGQINYGYTF
TRBJ1-2 TRBV14 CASSQGGYGYTF
TRBJ2-7 TRBV7-6 CASSPGTGGYEQYF
TRBJ2-3 TRBV27 CASRQGMPDTQYF
TRBJ1-5 TRBV27 CASSTTGYQPQHF
TRBJ2-2 TRBV5-1 CASSLPGSHGELFF
TRBJ2-1 TRBV30 CAWSLGLAQFEQFF
TRBJ1-1 TRBV4-2 CASSKRTGEDTEAFF
TRBJ2-7 TRBV2 CASSEYRAYEQYF
TRBJ1-6 TRBV11-3 CASSLDLLSPLHF
TRBJ1-3 TRBV10-3 CAISEPGQFSGNTIYF
TRBJ2-7 TRBV7-3 CASSPYPYEQYF
TRBJ2-2 TRBV29-1 CSARDRGTTGELFF
TRBJ1-2 TRBV5-1 CASSSSQGLDGYTF
TRBJ2-7 TRBV7-9 CASSPSGTGGTYEQYF
TRBJ1-1 TRBV6-6 CASSYSVRGPEAFF
TRBJ2-7 TRBV27 CASSSQGAYEQYF
TRBJ1-4 TRBV5-1 CASSLVGVGNEKLFF
TRBJ2-1 TRBV15 CATSRDPGTSYNEQFF
TRBJ1-2 TRBV28 CASSLSLEIYGYTF
TRBJ2-3 TRBV9 CASSVDGSSYTDTQYF
TRBJ1-1 TRBV15 CATSNPGQGDTEAFF
TRBJ1-1 TRBV9 CASSATTGLSTEAFF
TRBJ2-7 TRBV11-2 CASSSLLAGGRYEQYF
TRBJ1-1 TRBV30 CAWSVRELHTEAFF
TRBJ1-2 TRBV27 CASSLDSAKGGYTF
TRBJ2-5 TRBV9 CASSVRGGLGETQYF
TRBJ2-2 TRBV5-6 CASSSQTRGGTGELFF
TRBJ2-7 TRBV5-1 CASSLGGTSGSNEQYF
TRBJ1-5 TRBV25-1 CASSEHGNQPQHF
TRBJ2-5 TRBV15 CATSRGPAEETQYF
TRBJ1-5 TRBV5-1 CASSLEAMGKPQHF
TRBJ1-3 TRBV5-5 CASSLPGQETGNTIYF
TRBJ2-3 TRBV4-2 CASSQEGSTSGTMNTQYF
TRBJ2-5 TRBV29-1 CSVEVRQETQYF
TRBJ2-5 TRBV27 CASSPHGGETQYF
TRBJ2-7 TRBV7-9 CASNMASGYEQYF
TRBJ2-5 TRBV5-6 CASSLAGQGVETQYF
TRBJ2-7 TRBV28 CASSVLFEQYF
TRBJ2-1 TRBV9 CASSPHLGDRVYNEQFF
TRBJ2-1 TRBV5-1 CASSDGTSGNNEQFF
TRBJ2-3 TRBV7-9 CASSLTPDRSNTQYF
TRBJ2-3 TRBV10-3 CAISESASGGGNSGTQYF
TRBJ2-2 TRBV5-6 CASSLWTGSNTGELFF
TRBJ1-1 TRBV19 CASSERGFRSTEAFF
TRBJ1-1 TRBV21-1 CASSRVGGTEAFF
TRBJ2-1 TRBV19 CATSRVDNEQFF
TRBJ2-7 TRBV7-9 CASSDDRVRYEQYF
TRBJ1-2 TRBV28 CASTTGAQYGYTF
TRBJ2-1 TRBV11-2 CASCRLLAEYNEQFF
TRBJ1-1 TRBV6-5 CASSERWGETEAFF
TRBJ1-1 TRBV29-1 CSAPGGLNTEAFF
TRBJ1-1 TRBV28 CASSPQRLMNTEAFF
TRBJ2-6 TRBV5-6 CASSLAGQPLGPGANGLTF
TRBJ2-5 TRBV30 CAWIVQGGKTQYF